This entry describes one T cell receptor beta chain. Its antigen is as yet unknown. The sample belongs to a study of PD-1 blockade in classical Hodgkin lymphoma. Study conclusions and caveats: Before treatment, TCR diversity in newly diagnosed patients was reportedly lower than in healthy donors.

The CDR3 is made up of 15 amino acids. Profiled with immunoSEQ multiplex PCR; TCRdb holds only in-frame clones, not every one. The table shows about 34,000 clones, with around 88% occurring only once. The sample's time point: newly diagnosed, previously untreated cHL patient sample. Magnetic negative selection was used to purify CD4+ T cells from PBMCs that had been thawed. The clonotype comes from a human donor with classical Hodgkin lymphoma. Sequencing used CD4+ T cells from blood. The chain employs TRBV21-1 and TRBJ2-1. TRBV21-1 is annotated as a pseudogene. CDR3 in DNA: TGTGCCAGCAGCAAATTGCAGGGAGCCAACAATGAGCAGTTCTTC. As protein: CASSKLQGANNEQFF.